The clone carrying this TCR beta chain was seen ten or more times. This sample stems from a study of T cells after yellow fever vaccination. Template switching by 5'RACE produced TCR cDNA, adding a universal primer site and UMIs. One entry per CDR3 protein results from TCRdb running MiXCR on the 5' RACE reads. The sample shows tens of thousands of distinct CDR3 sequences, more than 5.5% of them seen only once. The CDR3 loop spans 21 amino acids. Trimming cost V 0 bases and J 3 bases; bases outside gene matches: 21. CDR1 is SQVTM and CDR2 is ANQGSEA in the germline V gene. Sequencing was performed on CD8+ T cells sorted from PBMCs, taken around 10 days after the first yellow fever vaccination. The genes are TRBV29-1 and TRBJ2-3; TRBD2 matches 10 bases. This receptor was obtained from a man aged 18 to 35 who received the YFV17D yellow fever vaccine. CDR3 amino acids: CSVEDIYTLLAGRVGTDTQYF. DNA for the CDR3: TGCAGCGTTGAAGATATATACACCTTACTAGCGGGGCGAGTGGGAACAGATACGCAGTATTTT.